The clone carrying this T cell receptor beta chain was counted between two and nine times. Reverse transcription of all isolated RNA meant that expressed TCRB transcripts were sequenced. Profiled with immunoSEQ multiplex PCR; TCRdb holds only in-frame clones, not every one. This sample has under 550,000 clones, with over 9.5% found just once. V trimming: 3 bases; J trimming: 9 bases; junction bases outside the gene matches: 7. CDR1 and CDR2 from the germline V gene are SGHRS and YFSETQ. CDR3 length equals 15 residues. This sample was included in a study of beta chain features in type 1 diabetes. Sequences were obtained from naive CD4+ T cells from blood. The clonotype originates from a woman aged 18-30 years in good health. This chain uses TRBV5-1 with TRBJ2-1; 12 positions agree with TRBD1. The CDR3 DNA reads as TGCGCCAGCAGCTCCCGGGACAGGGGGCCGGTTGAGCAGTTCTTC. This codes for CASSSRDRGPVEQFF. The variable domain in full, with the rest retrieved from reference TRBV5-1 and TRBJ2-1, is KAGVTQTPRYLIKTRGQQVTLSCSPISGHRSVSWYQQTPGQGLQFLFEYFSETQRNKGNFPGRFSGRQFSNSRSEMNVSTLELGDSALYLCASSSRDRGPVEQFFGPGTRLTVL.